These 18 T cell receptor beta chains share one sample of origin, sequenced in a study of PD-1 blockade in classical Hodgkin lymphoma. Sequenced by immunoSEQ multiplex PCR; TCRdb stores in-frame clones only, minus some. Here the sample spans tens of thousands of clones, around 85% being singletons. Indicated time point: cycle 4 day 1 (C4D1), after 5 to 7 weeks of nivolumab. Each patient relapsed following autologous stem cell transplantation, and prior brentuximab vedotin exposure differed. Researchers report purifying CD4+ T cells from thawed PBMCs by magnetic negative selection. Sequences were derived from CD4+ T cells from blood, sampled before the fourth cycle of nivolumab. The receptors were sampled from a human donor with classical Hodgkin lymphoma.

The CDR3 here is CASSLLTGATGTEAFF. CDR3 DNA sequence: TGCGCCAGCAGCTTGTTGACAGGGGCGACGGGCACTGAAGCTTTCTTT. The chain combines TRBV5-1 with TRBJ1-1, with TRBD1 identical over 8 bases. The V gene end was trimmed by 1 base and the J gene end by 4 bases; junction bases not matched to a gene: 9. CDR1 and CDR2 from the germline V gene are SGHRS and YFSETQ. The CDR3 is 16 amino acids.

This sequence joins TRBV2 and TRBJ1-1; perhaps TRBD1 as D (5 bases). The V end lost 9 bases, the J end lost 7 bases, and 15 bases lay between the germline ends. Germline CDR1 SNHLY, CDR2 FYNNEI. The CDR3 has 12 amino acids. DNA for the CDR3: TGTGCCAGTACAAGGGGACTCGGTGAAGCTTTCTTT. Its protein is CASTRGLGEAFF.

This clone was recorded only once. The V gene is TRBV28, the J gene TRBJ1-2, with D possibly TRBD1 on 5 matching bases. Germline CDR1 is MDHEN and CDR2 is SYDVKM. Trimming removed 8 bases from V and 4 bases from J, with 17 bases in between. The CDR3 loop spans 14 amino acids. The CDR3 spells CASRLGGYSYGYTF. For the CDR3, the DNA is TGTGCCAGCCGCCTCGGGGGTTATAGCTATGGCTACACCTTC.

V gene TRBV7-2 combines with J gene TRBJ1-5; 8 nucleotides agree with TRBD1. J was trimmed by 7 bases and V by 5 bases; bases with no gene match: 7. CDR1 SGHTA and CDR2 FQGNSA come from the germline V gene. The CDR3 spans 14 residues. This CDR3 is CASSLQGDIQPQHF. In DNA, the CDR3 is TGTGCCAGCAGCCTACAGGGGGACATCCAGCCCCAGCATTTT.

The chain recombines TRBV6-5 with TRBJ1-1; 9 bases map to TRBD1. Looked up from germline, CDR1 is MNHEY and CDR2 is SVGAGI. Trimming took 6 bases from V and 6 from J; bases not matched to a gene: 8. The CDR3 sequence is 14 residues long. In DNA form, the CDR3 reads TGTGCCAGCAGGGGGACAGGGTTGTGGGCTGAAGCTTTCTTT. Amino acids: CASRGTGLWAEAFF.

This chain uses TRBV7-2 with TRBJ1-1, with unresolved D. In germline, CDR1 is SGHTA, CDR2 FQGNSA. Trimming left V 1 base short and J 7 bases short, with 13 bases between. The CDR3 loop spans 14 amino acids. The CDR3 nucleotides are TGTGCCAGCAGCTTAGAGTTTACGGGCGTTGAAGCTTTCTTT. Residues: CASSLEFTGVEAFF.

This clone was seen a few times. The chain is built from TRBV2 and TRBJ1-6; 9 positions agree with TRBD1. CDR3 size: 12 residues. The V and J ends lost 8 bases and 7 bases, in that order; junction bases with no gene match: 0. The germline V gene encodes CDR1 SNHLY and CDR2 FYNNEI. DNA of the CDR3: TGTGCCAGCGGACAGGGGAATTCACCCCTCCACTTT. It encodes CASGQGNSPLHF.

This clone was counted once. This rearrangement joins TRBV6-6 to TRBJ2-5, with unresolved D. Trimming pared 2 bases from V and 7 bases from J, leaving 11 bases between. The CDR3 contains 13 residues. CDR1 and CDR2 from the germline V gene are MNHNY and SVGAGI (reference sequence). CDR3 loop: CASSYGELGTQYF. The CDR3 nucleotides read TGTGCCAGCAGTTACGGGGAACTCGGGACCCAGTACTTC.

The DNA of the CDR3 is TGTGCCAGCAGAGGACTAGCGGGGGCGAACACCGGGGAGCTGTTTTTT. This sequence encodes CASRGLAGANTGELFF. The chain joins TRBV7-9 to TRBJ2-2, with TRBD2 matching over 13 bases. Unmatched junction bases numbered 1, after V lost 6 bases and J lost 0 bases. CDR3 length equals 16 residues. Germline-derived CDR1 and CDR2 are SEHNR and FQNEAQ (reference sequence).

With regard to this clone: Other DNA sequences in this specimen translate into the identical CDR3. The chain couples TRBV10-3 to TRBJ1-1; D gene unclear. V dropped 4 bases and J dropped 1 base, with 7 bases sitting between them. Germline values: CDR1 ENHRY, CDR2 SYGVKD. The CDR3 runs 13 residues. The chain's CDR3 is CAISANGNTEAFF. In DNA, the CDR3 is TGTGCCATCAGTGCTAACGGGAACACTGAAGCTTTCTTT.

CDR3 sequence: CASSEIGATDTQYF. The DNA for the CDR3 is TGTGCCAGCAGTGAAATAGGAGCCACAGATACGCAGTATTTT. The chain joins TRBV6-1 to TRBJ2-3; D call uncertain. Trimming took off 2 bases at V and 2 bases at J, with 8 bases between the two ends. CDR3 length equals 14 residues. Germline V lookup: CDR1 MNHNS, CDR2 SASEGT.

The chain links TRBV7-3 to TRBJ1-1; D gene uncertain. Germline V gene data show CDR1 as SGHTA and CDR2 as FQGTGA. Trimming cost V 4 bases and J 0 bases, with 6 bases left between them. This CDR3 comprises 13 residues. The CDR3 loop reads CASSYNVNTEAFF. In nucleotides, the CDR3 is TGTGCCAGCAGCTATAACGTGAACACTGAAGCTTTCTTT.

This clone is a singleton in its sample. This sequence joins TRBV2 and TRBJ1-1, with no clear D. Germline CDR1 is SNHLY and CDR2 is FYNNEI. Trimming took 6 bases from V and 4 from J, leaving 18 bases between them. This CDR3 region has 15 residues. DNA of the CDR3: TGTGCCAGCAGAGGCTCGGGAAGCTTGGGCACTGAAGCTTTCTTT. Translating gives CASRGSGSLGTEAFF.

The V call is TRBV9, the J call TRBJ2-1; 9 nucleotides match TRBD2. CDR1 and CDR2 (germline): SGDLS, YYNGEE. The CDR3 consists of 15 residues. V gave up 2 bases and J gave up 7 bases; unmatched junction bases: 7. The CDR3 here is CASSVSASGENEQFF. The CDR3, as DNA: TGTGCCAGCAGCGTTTCGGCTAGCGGGGAGAATGAGCAGTTCTTC.

This chain joins TRBV15 and TRBJ1-3; D is unclear. In germline, CDR1 is LNHNV, CDR2 YYDKDF (reference sequence). V lost 0 bases and J lost 0, with 9 bases in between. This CDR3 region has 16 residues. This CDR3 reads CATSRDPADSGNTIYF. DNA of the CDR3: TGTGCCACCAGCAGAGATCCAGCCGACTCTGGAAACACCATATATTTT. The full variable domain, its missing parts supplied by reference TRBV15 and TRBJ1-3, is DAMVIQNPRYQVTQFGKPVTLSCSQTLNHNVMYWYQQKSSQAPKLLFHYYDKDFNNEADTPDNFQSRRPNTSFCFLDIRSPGLGDTAMYLCATSRDPADSGNTIYFGEGSWLTVV.

J is TRBJ1-5 and V is TRBV7-3; no reliable D call. The CDR3 is 14 residues long. CDR1 is SGHTA, CDR2 FQGTGA, per germline. The V end was cut by 6 bases, the J end by 6 bases, with 15 bases between. CDR3 in DNA: TGTGCCAGCAGTGCGGGGTCGGGGTTTCAGCCCCAGCATTTT. Translated, it gives CASSAGSGFQPQHF.

V and J are TRBV19 and TRBJ2-3, with 7 bases lining up with TRBD1. Trimming at V came to 6 bases and at J to 2 bases, leaving 5 bases not matched to a gene. This CDR3 spans 14 amino acids. Germline loops: CDR1 LNHDA, CDR2 SQIVND (reference sequence). The chain's CDR3 is CASRWDRNTDTQYF. In DNA form, the CDR3 reads TGTGCCAGTAGGTGGGACAGAAACACAGATACGCAGTATTTT.

The gene calls are TRBV7-9 and TRBJ2-7; D not resolved. The V and J ends lost 5 bases and 2 bases respectively, with 10 bases between them. Germline CDR1 SEHNR, CDR2 FQNEAQ (reference sequence). The CDR3 has 13 amino acids. CDR3 residues: CASSPPITYEQYF. DNA of the CDR3: TGTGCCAGCAGCCCACCGATTACCTACGAGCAGTACTTC.